The clone carrying this T cell receptor beta chain turned up a few times. Its matching antigen is unknown. This sample is part of a study of cytomegalovirus exposure and HLA in healthy donors. The V and J ends lost 4 bases and 2 bases, in that order; junction bases with no gene match: 5. Germline V gene data show CDR1 as LNHDA and CDR2 as SQIVND (reference sequence). The CDR3 covers 15 residues. Study-level results: The classifier reportedly diagnosed cytomegalovirus status with high specificity and sensitivity.

Sequenced by immunoSEQ multiplex PCR; TCRdb stores in-frame clones only, minus some. The sample holds fewer than 350,000 clones, roughly 88% seen once. Sequences were obtained from PBMCs. This chain links TRBV19 with TRBJ2-1, with 7 positions matching TRBD2. The sequence was collected from a woman between 18 and 29 years old in good health and CMV-seronegative. This chain's CDR3 is CASSKTSETYNEQFF. The DNA of the CDR3 is TGTGCCAGTAGTAAAACTAGCGAGACCTACAATGAGCAGTTCTTC.